This TCR beta chain was sequenced in a study of blood T cell repertoires in COVID-19. Background on the study: The United States, Italy and Spain provided the acute and convalescent COVID-19 samples.

Those enrolled, adults aged about 18 to 89 years, came from some 23 US areas. Allocation to cohorts depended on clinical history reported by the participants. Authors' data handling: Estimation of nucleated cell counts relied on the amplification of reference gene primers. Some clones are missing from TCRdb's copy, which holds only in-frame ones; the method was immunoSEQ multiplex PCR. For V, J and clone size, that table is used; D and trimming come from the DNA. This table holds under 250,000 clones, around 90% found once. The V end was cut by 1 base, the J end by 5 bases, with 9 bases between. The length of the CDR3 is 14 residues. Germline V gene data show CDR1 as LNHDA and CDR2 as SQIVND (reference sequence).

This TCR derives from a woman between 40 and 55 years old who had been exposed to COVID-19. The chain links TRBV19 to TRBJ1-5; D possibly corresponds to TRBD1 (5 bases). Sequences were obtained from PBMCs or T cells enriched from blood (not recorded which). CDR3 loop: CASSIATVHQPQHF. CDR3 nucleotides: TGTGCCAGTAGTATAGCGACAGTGCATCAGCCCCAGCATTTT.